This T cell receptor (beta chain) stems from a study of blood T cell repertoires in COVID-19 (TCRdb year 2020). Concerning the study at large: Samples covering the acute and convalescent phases of COVID-19 were provided by collaborators in the United States, Italy and Spain. The prospective study material was composed of cDNA or gDNA derived from T cells, B-cell-depleted T cells, or PBMCs. Subjects who had been exposed to COVID-19, were actively infected with it, or had recovered from it provided the deeply sampled blood TCRbeta repertoires that made up the dataset. The repertoires were made available in a free public database intended to serve as a resource for research on the immune response to SARS-CoV-2. Samples came from the ongoing ImmuneRACE study (first 160 participants) plus 1,254 subjects from 6 global collaborators. Sample metadata almost always included a de-identified subject ID, COVID-19 status, age in years and sex. Where available, HLA class I and class II types were obtained from metadata supplied by the sample provider rather than from assay-based typing.

Study-level results and caveats: How much clinical and demographic metadata was included differed by source and by participant, and the metadata was provided uncurated.

A remark on this clone: Its antigen remains undetermined. One base away there is no much larger clone; base qualities are not given.

Collaborating institutions collected whole blood in K2EDTA tubes following their own protocols. Collaborator samples were shipped for TCRbeta analysis as frozen whole blood, isolated PBMCs, or DNA extracted from either sample type. CDR1 and CDR2 were assigned from the germline V gene (reference sequence) as SGHNT and YYREEE. V is pared back by 3 bases and J by 5 bases, with 12 bases lying between the germline termini. The CDR3 spans 14 residues, from the cysteine through the phenylalanine. Just CDR3 DNA is preserved here, 42 bases in frame from base 1. The immunoSEQ Assay, a bias-controlled multiplex PCR, was used to amplify TCRbeta CDR3 regions from genomic DNA. The published analysis was carried out like this. Nucleated cell counts per sample were estimated from amplification of reference gene primers within the assay. To quantify the absolute abundance of each unique TCRbeta CDR3 rearrangement, sequence reads were collapsed and filtered. For each sample, productive Simpson clonality was calculated by taking the square root of Simpson's diversity index across productive rearrangements. TCRdb took over this immuneACCESS table, retaining in-frame rearrangements with V and J assigned. Such tables are incomplete; in checked studies, under half of the missing clones stem from an unresolved V gene, and the remainder is unexplained. V and J calls and clone size follow that table, whereas D and trimming were derived from the DNA. The sample profile shows fewer than 130,000 clones; 65% to 75% of them were found once. Approximately 6.2% of the sample is taken by the ten largest.

This sequence uses TRBV5-4 and TRBJ1-5; no D segment can be confidently identified. The sequence was obtained from a man older than 75 with acute or convalescent COVID-19. The sequenced sample consisted of peripheral blood. The encoded CDR3 is CASSSGPFDQPQHF. The nucleotide sequence is TGTGCCAGCAGCTCCGGTCCCTTTGATCAGCCCCAGCATTTT.